The following is a T cell receptor (beta chain) sequence with its context. The antigen remains unidentified. This sample was included in a study of persistence of HIV-infected CD4 T cells. The stimulus was lysate of CMV-infected fibroblasts, 10 ug/mL. Memory cells lacking CD40L and CD69 with high CD45RO were sorted. This was the immunoSEQ version 4 assay in survey mode. Using immunoSEQ multiplex PCR, the repertoire was profiled, and TCRdb retains in-frame clones only, with some absent. The table records more than 45,000 clones, about 81% of them present only once. The length of the CDR3 is 16 residues. Looked up from germline, CDR1 is LGHNA and CDR2 is YSLEER. Trimming cost V 1 base and J 5 bases; bases outside gene matches: 10.

This chain joins TRBV4-3 and TRBJ1-1; 7 positions match TRBD1. The receptor comes from an adult man with HIV who was CMV-seropositive. The sequenced sample was CD4+ T cells sorted from PBMCs after 18-hour stimulation, obtained from a patient who received antiretroviral therapy. Written as DNA, the CDR3 is TGCGCCAGCAGCCAAGTAGTGAGGGGGCTCGGGACTGAAGCTTTCTTT. Translating it yields CASSQVVRGLGTEAFF.